Below, 4 T cell receptor beta chains from the same sample are listed, as sequenced in a study of HIV-infected patients and healthy controls. The repertoire came from unfractionated whole blood and reflected all unsorted peripheral T cells. Alpha and beta constant-region primers primed reverse transcription of around 500 ng RNA. Alpha and beta chain libraries were made separately by chain-specific third strand synthesis with multiplexing indices. TCRdb reprocessed the 5' RACE reads with MiXCR, giving one entry per CDR3 protein. The sample carries around 18,000 distinct CDR3 sequences, over 9% recorded once. The sequenced material came from blood. The receptors here all came from an adult in good health.

This clonotype was seen ten or more times. The chain carries TRBV6-6 and TRBJ2-5, with D possibly matching TRBD2 (6 bases). Deletions cut 6 bases from V and 1 base from J, with 18 bases between. The length of the CDR3 is 16 residues. The germline V gene has CDR1 MNHNY and CDR2 SVGAGI (reference sequence). The DNA for the CDR3 is TGTGCCAGCAGCCACGTGTGGGGAGGCGGCCAAGAGACCCAGTACTTC. This codes for CASSHVWGGGQETQYF.

By share, this clonotype counts as medium-sized. CDR3 in amino acids: CASSFPLSSGSYEQYF. The CDR3 DNA reads as TGCGCCAGCAGCTTCCCCCTCAGTAGCGGGTCCTACGAGCAGTACTTC. This chain links TRBV5-1 with TRBJ2-7; 7 nucleotides match TRBD2. Germline trimming cut 2 bases from V and 1 base from J; bases unmatched to any gene: 9. CDR1 SGHRS and CDR2 YFSETQ come from the germline V gene. The CDR3 contains 16 residues. The full variable domain, rest sourced from reference TRBV5-1 and TRBJ2-7, is KAGVTQTPRYLIKTRGQQVTLSCSPISGHRSVSWYQQTPGQGLQFLFEYFSETQRNKGNFPGRFSGRQFSNSRSEMNVSTLELGDSALYLCASSFPLSSGSYEQYFGPGTRLTVT.

This clonotype was recorded many times. The V and J genes are TRBV6-4 and TRBJ2-2; 11 positions match TRBD2. Unmatched junction bases numbered 6, after V lost 6 bases and J lost 6 bases. This CDR3 comprises 15 residues. CDR1 and CDR2 (germline): MRHNA, SNTAGT. CDR3: CASSPTSGTSGELFF. In DNA form, the CDR3 reads TGTGCCAGCAGCCCGACTAGCGGGACGTCCGGGGAGCTGTTTTTT.

Only a few counts were recorded for this clonotype. The V call is TRBV18, the J call TRBJ2-1; 7 bases align to TRBD2. V shed 2 bases, J shed 8 bases, and the junction held 6 bases outside the gene matches. This CDR3 region has 14 residues. Germline CDR1 is KGHSH and CDR2 is LQKENI. Here the CDR3 DNA reads TGTGCCAGCTCACCAGCGGGAGTAGGGGATGAGCAGTTCTTC. This gives the protein CASSPAGVGDEQFF.